The T cell receptor (beta chain) under discussion was sequenced for a study of blood T cell repertoires in COVID-19. Study as a whole: All recovered Cohort 3 donors got two negative PCRs, got clearance, or saw symptom resolution. Material from acute and convalescent COVID-19 was sourced from the United States, Italy and Spain.

CDR1 is SNHLY and CDR2 is FYNNEI in the germline V gene. The CDR3 loop spans 14 amino acids. Trimming left V 7 bases short and J 0 bases short, with 7 bases between. Those enrolled, adults aged 18 to 89 years, came from 20 to 25 US areas. Clinical history as reported by participants underpinned cohort assignment. Method: immunoSEQ multiplex PCR; TCRdb's copy keeps in-frame clones and lacks some. The sample shows about 230,000 clones, 80% to 90% of them seen only once. The rearrangement joins TRBV2 to TRBJ2-6; D uncertain. This receptor was obtained from a woman between 50 and 59 years old in a cohort exposed to, infected with or recovered from COVID-19 (not recorded which). Input material: PBMCs or T cells enriched from blood (not recorded which). The CDR3 bases are TGTGCCAGCACTGTTTACTCTGGGGCCAACGTCCTGACTTTC. It specifies CASTVYSGANVLTF.